The next 10 T cell receptor beta chains were all read from a single sample in a study of CD8+ T cells in alopecia areata listed by TCRdb under 2018. The library came from the immunoSEQ multiplex PCR assay. RNA was extracted from all samples and reverse transcribed into cDNA, which served as template for TCR sequencing. What TCRdb holds here is the immuneACCESS table cut down to in-frame rearrangements. Part of the clones is not present; checked against another copy, under half of the missing clones reflect an unresolved V gene, and the others are unexplained. The sample table shows 220,000 or so clones, and 50% to 70% are seen once. The biggest ten clones account for approximately 0.44% of the sample. What this sample's time point label stands for: baseline before oral tofacitinib. Sequenced here: CD4+ T cells sorted from blood, sampled at week 0. The receptors here all came from a human donor with alopecia areata.

This chain joins TRBV12-5 and TRBJ2-3; 12 bases are a match to TRBD1. This CDR3 is 15 amino acids long. The germline V gene encodes CDR1 LGHNT and CDR2 FRNRAP. J was trimmed by 6 bases and V by 1 base; bases with no gene match: 2. As DNA, the CDR3 is TGTGCTAGTGGTTTGGGGGGACAGGGGGCGGATACGCAGTATTTT. Protein sequence: CASGLGGQGADTQYF.

V gene TRBV5-1 combines with J gene TRBJ1-2; no clear D gene. The CDR3 length is 14 residues. V lost 0 bases, J lost 4 bases, and 10 bases lay in between. Germline values: CDR1 SGHRS, CDR2 YFSETQ. This CDR3 is CASSLAPGGYGYTF. The DNA of the CDR3 is TGCGCCAGCAGCTTGGCTCCGGGCGGCTATGGCTACACCTTC.

The chain uses TRBV7-9 and TRBJ2-2; D is unresolved. V gave up 1 base and J gave up 1 base, with 13 bases separating them. The CDR3 sequence is 17 residues long. From germline, CDR1 is SEHNR and CDR2 FQNEAQ (reference sequence). The CDR3 sequence is CASSLGILLMNTGELFF. CDR3 nucleotides: TGTGCCAGCAGCTTAGGGATCCTCCTAATGAACACCGGGGAGCTGTTTTTT.

This clone was found a few times. V usage is TRBV5-5 and J usage is TRBJ2-7; 8 bases match TRBD1. The junction had 12 bases not matched to a gene; V was cut back by 2 bases and J by 2 bases. Germline CDR1 reads SGHKS; CDR2 reads YYEKEE (reference sequence). The CDR3 sequence is 17 residues long. CDR3 nucleotides: TGTGCCAGCAGCTTACTCCGTCCCGGGACAGGAGCCTACGAGCAGTACTTC. This gives the protein CASSLLRPGTGAYEQYF.

J is TRBJ1-5 and V is TRBV10-2, with a possible D match to TRBD1 (5 bases). With 7 bases removed from V and 4 bases from J, the gap between germline ends came to 20 bases. The CDR3 totals 16 residues. CDR1 is WSHSY and CDR2 is SAAADI in the germline V gene. The CDR3 region is CASMSRATVGNQPQHF. CDR3 sequence (DNA): TGCGCCAGCATGAGTAGGGCGACAGTTGGAAATCAGCCCCAGCATTTT.

The chain is built from TRBV7-3 and TRBJ2-2; D may correspond to TRBD1 or TRBD2 (5 bases each). This CDR3 has 15 amino acids. Between the trimmed V and J ends, which lost 5 bases and 7 bases, there was a span of 17 bases. CDR1 and CDR2 (germline): SGHTA, FQGTGA. The CDR3 region has the DNA TGTGCCAGCAGCCAATCCGGGACGCAGGGCGGGGAGCTGTTTTTT. It specifies CASSQSGTQGGELFF. Full variable domain (missing parts from reference TRBV7-3 and TRBJ2-2): GAGVSQTPSNKVTEKGKYVELRCDPISGHTALYWYRQSLGQGPEFLIYFQGTGAADDSGLPNDRFFAVRPEGSVSTLKIQRTERGDSAVYLCASSQSGTQGGELFFGEGSRLTVL.

This clone was counted a few times. This sequence joins TRBV30 and TRBJ2-2; unclear D gene. In germline, CDR1 is GTSNPN, CDR2 SVGIG (reference sequence). The CDR3 has 11 amino acids. Trimming left V 0 bases short and J 14 bases short, with 10 bases between. This CDR3 reads CAWSVTWKLFF. CDR3 DNA sequence: TGTGCCTGGAGTGTAACGTGGAAACTGTTTTTT. The full variable domain, its missing parts supplied by reference TRBV30 and TRBJ2-2, is SQTIHQWPATLVQPVGSPLSLECTVEGTSNPNLYWYRQAAGRGLQLLFYSVGIGQISSEVPQNLSASRPQDRQFILSSKKLLLSDSGFYLCAWSVTWKLFFGEGSRLTVL.

V and J are TRBV9 and TRBJ1-5; 8 bases match TRBD1. The CDR3 loop spans 13 amino acids. Germline V gene sequence: CDR1 SGDLS, CDR2 YYNGEE. V trimming: 4 bases; J trimming: 5 bases; junction bases outside the gene matches: 2. The CDR3 region is CASSPQGDQPQHF. DNA of the CDR3: TGTGCCAGCAGCCCACAGGGGGATCAGCCCCAGCATTTT.

The rearrangement uses TRBV29-1 and TRBJ1-2; 9 bases are a match to TRBD1. The ends lost 8 bases at V and 8 bases at J; junction bases unmatched: 9. This CDR3 comprises 12 residues. Germline V lookup: CDR1 SQVTM, CDR2 ANQGSEA. The DNA of the CDR3 is TGCAGCAACAGGGGGCCGGGAGGAGGCTACACCTTC. This codes for CSNRGPGGGYTF.

V usage is TRBV30 and J usage is TRBJ1-2; D gene ambiguous. CDR1 is GTSNPN and CDR2 is SVGIG in the germline V gene (reference sequence). The V gene lost 2 bases and the J gene lost 6 bases, with 10 bases spanning the gap. The CDR3 is 12 amino acids. The CDR3 DNA reads as TGTGCCTGGAGTAAGTCCGGCCATGGCTACACCTTC. As protein: CAWSKSGHGYTF.